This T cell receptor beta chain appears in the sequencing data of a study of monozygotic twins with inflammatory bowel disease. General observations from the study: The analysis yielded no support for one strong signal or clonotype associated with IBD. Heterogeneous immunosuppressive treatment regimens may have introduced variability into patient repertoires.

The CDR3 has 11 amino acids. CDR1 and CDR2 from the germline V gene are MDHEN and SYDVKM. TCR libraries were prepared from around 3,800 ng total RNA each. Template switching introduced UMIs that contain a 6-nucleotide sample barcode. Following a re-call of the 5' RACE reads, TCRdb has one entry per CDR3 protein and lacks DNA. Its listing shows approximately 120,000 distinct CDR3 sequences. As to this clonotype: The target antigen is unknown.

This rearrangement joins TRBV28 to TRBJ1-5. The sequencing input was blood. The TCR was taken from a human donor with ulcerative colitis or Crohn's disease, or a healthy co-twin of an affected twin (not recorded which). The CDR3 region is CASSPDQPQHF.